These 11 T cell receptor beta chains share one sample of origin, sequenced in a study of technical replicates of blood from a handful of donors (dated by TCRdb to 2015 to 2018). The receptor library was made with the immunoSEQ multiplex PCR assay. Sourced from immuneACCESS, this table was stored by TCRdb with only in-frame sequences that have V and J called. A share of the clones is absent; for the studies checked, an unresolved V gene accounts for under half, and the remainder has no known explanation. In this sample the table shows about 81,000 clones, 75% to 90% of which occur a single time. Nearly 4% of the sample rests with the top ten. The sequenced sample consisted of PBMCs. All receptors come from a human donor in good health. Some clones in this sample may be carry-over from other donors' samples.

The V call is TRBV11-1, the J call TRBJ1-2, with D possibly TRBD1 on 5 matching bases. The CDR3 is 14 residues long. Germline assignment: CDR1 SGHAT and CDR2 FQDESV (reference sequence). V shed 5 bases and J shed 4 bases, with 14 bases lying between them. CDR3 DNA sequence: TGTGCCAGCAGCCAGGCACCGGACATCTATGGCTACACCTTC. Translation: CASSQAPDIYGYTF.

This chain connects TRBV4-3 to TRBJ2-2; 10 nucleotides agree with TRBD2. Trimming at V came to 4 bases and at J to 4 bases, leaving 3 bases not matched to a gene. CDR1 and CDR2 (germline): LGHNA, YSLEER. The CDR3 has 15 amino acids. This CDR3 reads CASSRGLAATGELFF. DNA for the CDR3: TGCGCCAGCAGCCGAGGACTAGCGGCCACCGGGGAGCTGTTTTTT.

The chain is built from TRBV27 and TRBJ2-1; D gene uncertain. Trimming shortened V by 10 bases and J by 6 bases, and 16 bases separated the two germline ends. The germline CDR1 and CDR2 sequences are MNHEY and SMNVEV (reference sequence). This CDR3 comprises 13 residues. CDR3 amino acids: CATRTLYANEQFF. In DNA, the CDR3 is TGTGCCACTAGAACGCTCTACGCCAATGAGCAGTTCTTC.

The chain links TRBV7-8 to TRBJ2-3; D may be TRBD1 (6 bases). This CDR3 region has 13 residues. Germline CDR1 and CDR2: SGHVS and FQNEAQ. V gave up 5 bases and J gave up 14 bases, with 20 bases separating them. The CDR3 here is CASSLRTDPRWYF. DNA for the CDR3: TGTGCCAGCAGCCTAAGGACAGACCCAAGGTGGTATTTT.

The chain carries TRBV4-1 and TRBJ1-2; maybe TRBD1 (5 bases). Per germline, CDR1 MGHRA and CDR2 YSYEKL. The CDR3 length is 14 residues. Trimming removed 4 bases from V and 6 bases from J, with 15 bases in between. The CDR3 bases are TGCGCCAGCAGCCCGTTTCAGACAGTAGATGGCTACACCTTC. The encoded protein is CASSPFQTVDGYTF.

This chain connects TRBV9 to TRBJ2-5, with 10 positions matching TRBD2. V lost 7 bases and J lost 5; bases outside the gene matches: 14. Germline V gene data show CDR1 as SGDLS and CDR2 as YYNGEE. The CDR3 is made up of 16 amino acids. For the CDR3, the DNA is TGTGCCAGCCGAGAGGGGCTAGCGGGGGTGGTGGAGACCCAGTACTTC. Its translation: CASREGLAGVVETQYF.

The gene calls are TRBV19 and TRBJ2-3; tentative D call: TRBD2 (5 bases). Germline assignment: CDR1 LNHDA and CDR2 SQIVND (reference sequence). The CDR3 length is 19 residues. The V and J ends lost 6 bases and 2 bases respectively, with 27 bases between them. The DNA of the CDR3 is TGTGCCAGTAGCCCGGGGTTGGGAATTTTCTGGCCGACCACAGATACGCAGTATTTT. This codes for CASSPGLGIFWPTTDTQYF.

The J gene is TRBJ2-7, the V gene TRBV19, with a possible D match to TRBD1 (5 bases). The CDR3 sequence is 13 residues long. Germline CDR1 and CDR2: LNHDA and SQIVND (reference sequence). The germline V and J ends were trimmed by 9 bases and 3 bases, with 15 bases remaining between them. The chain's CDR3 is CASQGPGFYEQYF. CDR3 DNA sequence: TGTGCCAGCCAGGGCCCTGGGTTCTACGAGCAGTACTTC.

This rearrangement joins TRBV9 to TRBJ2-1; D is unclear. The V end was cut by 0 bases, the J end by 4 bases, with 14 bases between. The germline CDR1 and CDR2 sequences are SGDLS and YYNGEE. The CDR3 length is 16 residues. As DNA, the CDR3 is TGTGCCAGCAGCGTAGATGGAGCGTCCCAATACAATGAGCAGTTCTTC. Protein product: CASSVDGASQYNEQFF.

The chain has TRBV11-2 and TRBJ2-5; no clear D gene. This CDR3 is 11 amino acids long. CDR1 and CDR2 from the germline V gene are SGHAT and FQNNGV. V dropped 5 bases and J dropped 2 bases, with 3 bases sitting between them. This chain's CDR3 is CASSPQETQYF. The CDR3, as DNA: TGTGCCAGCAGCCCACAAGAGACCCAGTACTTC.

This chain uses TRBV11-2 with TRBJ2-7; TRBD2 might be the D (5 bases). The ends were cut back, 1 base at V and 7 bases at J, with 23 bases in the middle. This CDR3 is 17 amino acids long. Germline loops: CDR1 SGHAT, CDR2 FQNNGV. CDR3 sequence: CASSLGRRLPPGGEQYF. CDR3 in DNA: TGTGCCAGCAGCTTAGGGCGGCGACTACCTCCCGGTGGTGAGCAGTACTTC.